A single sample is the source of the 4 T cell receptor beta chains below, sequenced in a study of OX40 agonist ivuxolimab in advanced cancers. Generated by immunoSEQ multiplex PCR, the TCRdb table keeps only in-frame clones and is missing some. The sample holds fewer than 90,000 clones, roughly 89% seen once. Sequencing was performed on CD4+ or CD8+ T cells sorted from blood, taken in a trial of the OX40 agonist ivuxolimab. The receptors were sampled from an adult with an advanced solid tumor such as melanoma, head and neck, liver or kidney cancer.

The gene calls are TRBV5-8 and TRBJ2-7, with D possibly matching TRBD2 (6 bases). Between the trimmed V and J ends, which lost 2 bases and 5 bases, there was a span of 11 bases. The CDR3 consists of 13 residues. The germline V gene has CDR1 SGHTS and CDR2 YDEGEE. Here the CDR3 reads CASSFGPSDEQYF. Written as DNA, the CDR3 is TGTGCCAGCAGCTTCGGGCCTAGCGACGAGCAGTACTTC.

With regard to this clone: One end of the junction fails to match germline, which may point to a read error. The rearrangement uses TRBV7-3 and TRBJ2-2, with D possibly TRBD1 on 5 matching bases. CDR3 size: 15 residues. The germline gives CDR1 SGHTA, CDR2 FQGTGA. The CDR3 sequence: CASNQRPGNAGELFF. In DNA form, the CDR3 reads TGTGCCAGCAACCAACGGCCAGGGAACGCCGGGGAGCTGTTTTTT.

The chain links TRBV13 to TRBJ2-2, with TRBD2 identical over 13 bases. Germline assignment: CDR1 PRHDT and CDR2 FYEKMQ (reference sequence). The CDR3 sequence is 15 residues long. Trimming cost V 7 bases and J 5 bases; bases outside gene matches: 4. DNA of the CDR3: TGTGCCAGCAAGGGGACTAGCGGGATGACCGGGGAGCTGTTTTTT. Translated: CASKGTSGMTGELFF.

The CDR3 spells CASSLRETQYF. The CDR3 coding sequence is TGTGCCAGCAGCTTGCGAGAGACCCAGTACTTC. J is TRBJ2-5 and V is TRBV5-8; D is undetermined. V lost 1 base to trimming and J lost 4 bases, with 2 bases between them. This CDR3 spans 11 amino acids. Germline CDR1 SGHTS, CDR2 YDEGEE.